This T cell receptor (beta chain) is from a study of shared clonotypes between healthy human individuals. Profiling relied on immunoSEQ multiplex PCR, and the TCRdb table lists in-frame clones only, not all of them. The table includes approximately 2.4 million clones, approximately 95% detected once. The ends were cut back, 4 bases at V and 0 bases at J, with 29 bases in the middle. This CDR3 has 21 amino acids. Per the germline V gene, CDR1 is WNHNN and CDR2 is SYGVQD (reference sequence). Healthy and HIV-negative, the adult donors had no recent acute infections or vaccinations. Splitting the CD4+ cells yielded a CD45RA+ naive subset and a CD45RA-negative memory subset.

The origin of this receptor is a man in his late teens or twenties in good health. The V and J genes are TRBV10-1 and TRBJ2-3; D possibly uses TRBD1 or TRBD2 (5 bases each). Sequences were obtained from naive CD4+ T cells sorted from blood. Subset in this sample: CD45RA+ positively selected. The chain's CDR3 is CASSVRLDSSGRAPSTDTQYF. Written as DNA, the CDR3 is TGCGCCAGCAGTGTCCGTCTGGACTCATCAGGGAGAGCGCCTAGCACAGATACGCAGTATTTT.